A selection of T cell receptor beta chains follows, all from one sample in a study of T cell repertoires in cytomegalovirus infection. Their antigen targets remain unknown. TCRdb used MiXCR to reprocess the reads, holding one entry per CDR3 protein. The table includes approximately 280,000 distinct CDR3 sequences, roughly 21% detected once. This specimen was cultured PBMCs, taken from culture after CMV antigen stimulation. All receptors come from a human donor in good health (CMV status not recorded). Some clones in this sample may be carry-over from other donors' samples. CDR3s include the opening cysteine and the closing phenylalanine or tryptophan. D genes are given only for firm matches. The size of a clone is reported for some rows only, either as once, few or many, or as a class for expanded clones.

D gene | clone size | J gene | V gene | CDR3 DNA | CDR3 protein
- | many | TRBJ1-2 | TRBV4-1 | TGCGCCAGCAGCAGTCCGGGCACCTTTCCCGGTGGCTACACCTTC | CASSSPGTFPGGYTF
- | few | TRBJ2-1 | TRBV6-2/TRBV6-3 | TGTGCCAGCAGTTACTCGCTTTGGGGGCAGTTCTTC | CASSYSLWGQFF
- | few | TRBJ2-7 | TRBV7-8 | TGTGCCAGCTCTAAAGGAAGCAGCTCCTACGAGCAGTACTTC | CASSKGSSSYEQYF
TRBD1 | - | TRBJ2-1 | TRBV12-3/TRBV12-4 | TGTGCCAGCAGTTTCCGGGGGGGACAGGGGGCAAATGAGCAGTTCTTC | CASSFRGGQGANEQFF
TRBD1 | few | TRBJ2-2 | TRBV5-4 | TGTGCCAGCAGCTCGGGACAGGGGGCGCTTATTTCCGGGGAGCTGTTTTTT | CASSSGQGALISGELFF
TRBD2 | many | TRBJ2-3 | TRBV11-2 | TGTGCCAGCAGCCTAGCCGGGGGACTAGCGGGGGGAAGACCTAGCACAGATACGCAGTATTTT | CASSLAGGLAGGRPSTDTQYF
- | - | TRBJ1-2 | TRBV20-1 | TGCAGTGCTAGAGATCGTCCAGGGGTGGAGGGCTACACCTTC | CSARDRPGVEGYTF
TRBD2 | few | TRBJ2-3 | TRBV20-1 | TGCAGTGCTAGCCCCCGACTAGCGGGAGGGGCAGATACGCAGTATTTT | CSASPRLAGGADTQYF
- | few | TRBJ1-4 | TRBV2 | TGTGCCAGCAGGAGGGGACCTACTAATGAAAAACTGTTTTTT | CASRRGPTNEKLFF
- | - | TRBJ1-4 | TRBV12-3/TRBV12-4 | TGTGCCAGCAGTTTCTACAGTTCTGAAAAACTGTTTTTT | CASSFYSSEKLFF
- | few | TRBJ2-1 | TRBV27 | TGTGCCAGCAGTGGAGGTCCGTGGTCTTTCGATGAGCAGTTCTTC | CASSGGPWSFDEQFF
- | many | TRBJ1-5 | TRBV7-8 | TGTGCCAGCAGTGGCTTATTTGGCGTGAATCAGCCCCAGCATTTT | CASSGLFGVNQPQHF
- | many | TRBJ1-4 | TRBV7-8 | TGTGCCAGCAGCTTAGCTCCGCGAAGGTCCACTAATGAAAAACTGTTTTTT | CASSLAPRRSTNEKLFF
- | many | TRBJ1-4 | TRBV28 | TGTGCCAGCAGTTTCTTCGGGGCAGTGGAAAAACTGTTTTTT | CASSFFGAVEKLFF
- | once | TRBJ1-2 | TRBV7-2 | TGTGCCAGCAGCGCAGACGGTAGCTATGGCTACACCTTC | CASSADGSYGYTF
- | - | TRBJ2-7 | TRBV6-1 | TGTGCCAGCAGTGAACCTGGCCAAGGTTACGAGCAGTACTTC | CASSEPGQGYEQYF
TRBD2 | few | TRBJ2-7 | TRBV4-3 | TGCGCCAGCAGCCAAGAAACTAGCGGGAGCGACGAGCAGTACTTC | CASSQETSGSDEQYF
TRBD1 | many | TRBJ2-1 | TRBV7-8 | TGTGCCAGCAGCTATGGGACAGGGGCGGACAATGAGCAGTTCTTC | CASSYGTGADNEQFF
TRBD2 | many | TRBJ2-1 | TRBV7-2 | TGTGCCAGCAGCTTAATAGCGGGAGGGCTAAGCGATGAGCAGTTCTTC | CASSLIAGGLSDEQFF
- | few | TRBJ2-4 | TRBV7-9 | TGTGCCAGCAGCTTCGGGGAGAGGGTGGGAAACATTCAGTACTTC | CASSFGERVGNIQYF
- | few | TRBJ1-1 | TRBV27 | TGTGCCAGCAGCTTAAGAAACAGGAACACTGAAGCTTTCTTT | CASSLRNRNTEAFF
- | few | TRBJ1-2 | TRBV11-2 | TGTGCCAGCAGCCCAGGGGCGCATGGCTACACCTTC | CASSPGAHGYTF
TRBD1 | - | TRBJ1-2 | TRBV24-1 | TGTGCCACCAGTGATACCCGACAGGGGGGCTACACCTTC | CATSDTRQGGYTF
- | few | TRBJ2-6 | TRBV20-1 | TGCAGTGCCGTACCACAGGGCTTCTCTGGGGCCAACGTCCTGACTTTC | CSAVPQGFSGANVLTF
- | many | TRBJ2-3 | TRBV7-9 | TGTGCCAGCAGCTTAGTCCCGTTTAGGCGCGGCCGCACAGATACGCAGTATTTT | CASSLVPFRRGRTDTQYF
TRBD2 | few | TRBJ2-2 | TRBV19 | TGTGCCACCCACGGCGGGAGATTTCCCGGGGAGCTGTTTTTT | CATHGGRFPGELFF
- | - | TRBJ2-3 | TRBV6-2/TRBV6-3 | TGTGCCAGCAGTTACTCAGGCGGGGACCGACTTAATACGCAGTATTTT | CASSYSGGDRLNTQYF
- | once | TRBJ1-3 | TRBV6-2/TRBV6-3 | TGTGCCAGCAGTTGGCCCACGGCTGGAGGGAACACCATATATTTT | CASSWPTAGGNTIYF
- | - | TRBJ2-1 | TRBV28 | TGTGCCAGCAGGTTAGGACAGTACCAAGGTGGGCAGTTCTTC | CASRLGQYQGGQFF
TRBD1 | - | TRBJ2-5 | TRBV2 | TGTGCCAGCAGCTCGTGGGACAGAGGGTCCCGTTGGACCCAGTACTTC | CASSSWDRGSRWTQYF
- | many | TRBJ1-1 | TRBV7-2 | TGTGCCAGCAGCACCGCAACATCGAACACTGAAGCTTTCTTT | CASSTATSNTEAFF
TRBD2 | few | TRBJ2-4 | TRBV11-3 | TGTGCCAGCAGCTTGGGACTACAAAACATTCAGTACTTC | CASSLGLQNIQYF
- | - | TRBJ2-1 | TRBV20-1 | TGCAGTGCTAGAGATCGGGACAAAAATGAGCAGTTCTTC | CSARDRDKNEQFF
- | - | TRBJ1-5 | TRBV14 | TGTGCCAGCAGCCAATTCCCAAAGTTACATCAGCCCCAGCATTTT | CASSQFPKLHQPQHF
- | many | TRBJ1-5 | TRBV7-4 | TGTGCCAGCAGCCTATGTCACAGTGAGAGCAATCAGCCCCAGCATTTT | CASSLCHSESNQPQHF
TRBD1 | few | TRBJ1-2 | TRBV28 | TGTGCCAGCAGGGAGACAGGGGAATATGGCTACACCTTC | CASRETGEYGYTF
- | many | TRBJ2-7 | TRBV7-2 | TGTGCCAGCAGCTCGACAGGCGCCGCCCCCGAGCAGTACTTC | CASSSTGAAPEQYF
- | few | TRBJ1-5 | TRBV27 | TGTGCCAGCTCCTCCGGGGAAGTTCAGCCCCAGCATTTT | CASSSGEVQPQHF
- | few | TRBJ1-2 | TRBV4-2 | TGTGCCAGCAGCCAAGAACCCAGGGGCTTTTCAAGCAACTATGGCTACACCTTC | CASSQEPRGFSSNYGYTF
TRBD1 | - | TRBJ1-2 | TRBV12-3/TRBV12-4 | TGTGCCAGCAGATCACAAGGACAGGGGATCTATGGCTACACCTTC | CASRSQGQGIYGYTF
- | many | TRBJ2-1 | TRBV7-2 | TGTGCCAGCAGCTTAGGGGGACCTTACAATGAGCAGTTCTTC | CASSLGGPYNEQFF
- | - | TRBJ1-1 | TRBV19 | TGTGCCAGTATACCCGCCGTGAACACTGAAGCTTTCTTT | CASIPAVNTEAFF
TRBD1 | - | TRBJ1-1 | TRBV7-9 | TGTGCCAGCAGGCCCCCGTCGGGACAGGGAAAGGGCACTGAAGCTTTCTTT | CASRPPSGQGKGTEAFF
TRBD2 | - | TRBJ2-1 | TRBV13 | TGTGCCAGCAGCGGAGCATACCTAGCGGGCCATTCCTACAATGAGCAGTTCTTC | CASSGAYLAGHSYNEQFF
- | - | TRBJ1-1 | TRBV11-2 | TGTGCCAGCATCCGAGGGGGGTCGGTGGAAGCTTTCTTT | CASIRGGSVEAFF
- | - | TRBJ2-7 | TRBV4-3 | TGCGCCAGCAGCCAAGAAGTAAACTTTTACGAGCAGTACTTC | CASSQEVNFYEQYF
- | - | TRBJ2-1 | TRBV5-4 | TGTGCCAGCAGTTCAACAGGGACCAGCTCCTACAATGAGCAGTTCTTC | CASSSTGTSSYNEQFF
- | - | TRBJ1-2 | TRBV4-1 | TGCGCCAGCAGCCAGCCCGACAGGAGTTCTGGCTACACCTTC | CASSQPDRSSGYTF